One TCR beta chain is described in this entry. The V and J ends lost 6 bases and 1 base respectively, with 9 bases between them. This CDR3 is built from 13 residues. Per the germline V gene, CDR1 is MNHEY and CDR2 is SVGAGI. These data originate in a study of blood T cell repertoires in COVID-19. About the study: Sample material is recorded as cDNA or gDNA derived from T cells, B-cell-depleted T cells, or PBMCs.

Some clones are missing from TCRdb's copy, which holds only in-frame ones; the method was immunoSEQ multiplex PCR. Of about 170,000 clones in the sample, around 90% were seen once. During active infection, Seattle patients enrolled and were then monitored through disease. The sequence derives from a man between 60 and 70 years old with COVID-19, enrolled during active disease. Sequenced input: peripheral blood. The V gene is TRBV6-5, the J gene TRBJ1-1; D not resolved. CDR3 nucleotides: TGTGCCAGCAGAGATCAACAGAACACTGAAGCTTTCTTT. This codes for CASRDQQNTEAFF.